The 17 T cell receptor beta chains presented below share a single source sample, sequenced in a study of cytomegalovirus exposure and HLA in healthy donors. The PCR was carried out with 60 Vbeta primers and 13 Jbeta primers. Clones were read by immunoSEQ multiplex PCR, and TCRdb kept only the in-frame ones, dropping some. The sample holds some 150,000 clones; roughly 77% are singletons and the top ten take 7.7%. Sequencing used PBMCs. The source is a man aged 25-45 years in good health and CMV-seropositive.

V and J are TRBV2 and TRBJ2-5, with a possible D match to TRBD1 (5 bases). The V end lost 6 bases, the J end lost 7 bases, and 21 bases lay between the germline ends. CDR1 and CDR2 (germline): SNHLY, FYNNEI. The CDR3 length is 15 residues. CDR3 loop: CASSLNGHPGGTQYF. The DNA for the CDR3 is TGTGCCAGCAGCCTCAACGGACACCCGGGCGGGACCCAGTACTTC.

The gene calls are TRBV13 and TRBJ1-1; maybe TRBD1 (6 bases). From germline, CDR1 is PRHDT and CDR2 FYEKMQ (reference sequence). V was cut by 4 bases and J by 4 bases, with 19 bases left in between. The CDR3 is 16 amino acids. CDR3 nucleotides: TGTGCCAGCAGCTCCACCCTACAGGGTGAGGGCACTGAAGCTTTCTTT. Translation gives CASSSTLQGEGTEAFF.

This chain links TRBV14 with TRBJ2-7, with 15 bases matching TRBD2. The CDR3 is made up of 17 amino acids. The V gene end was trimmed by 4 bases and the J gene end by 4 bases; junction bases not matched to a gene: 8. CDR1 and CDR2 from the germline V gene are SGHDN and FVKESK. The CDR3 spells CASSRGTSGGLDYEQYF. CDR3 DNA sequence: TGTGCCAGCAGCCGAGGGACTAGCGGGGGGCTTGATTACGAGCAGTACTTC.

V usage is TRBV5-1 and J usage is TRBJ1-2, with 8 bases aligning to TRBD1. This CDR3 comprises 14 residues. Trimming took 4 bases from V and 1 from J; bases not matched to a gene: 3. Germline V gene data show CDR1 as SGHRS and CDR2 as YFSETQ. The DNA of the CDR3 is TGCGCCAGCAGCACCGGACAGGGTAACTATGGCTACACCTTC. This sequence encodes CASSTGQGNYGYTF.

The rearrangement uses TRBV10-3 and TRBJ2-7, with 10 bases lining up with TRBD1. V shed 10 bases and J 7 bases; nucleotides not matched to a gene: 7. CDR3 length: 12 residues. Per germline, CDR1 ENHRY and CDR2 SYGVKD. The CDR3, as DNA: TGTGCCACCCGGACAGGGGGAAGGGAGCAGTACTTC. It encodes CATRTGGREQYF.

This clone was seen a single time. V and J are TRBV28 and TRBJ2-1, with D possibly matching TRBD2 (5 bases). The V gene's germline CDR1 is MDHEN and CDR2 SYDVKM. The CDR3 has 13 residues. The V gene lost 8 bases and the J gene lost 0 bases, with 8 bases spanning the gap. CDR3: CASGGSSYNEQFF. For the CDR3, the DNA is TGTGCCAGCGGAGGCAGCTCCTACAATGAGCAGTTCTTC.

The V call is TRBV7-9, the J call TRBJ2-7; 16 bases agree with TRBD2. CDR1 SEHNR and CDR2 FQNEAQ come from the germline V gene (reference sequence). There are 17 residues in the CDR3. V gave up 6 bases and J gave up 3 bases; unmatched junction bases: 8. This chain's CDR3 is CASSQGLAGGFVYEQYF. The CDR3 DNA sequence: TGTGCCAGCAGTCAGGGACTAGCGGGAGGGTTCGTCTACGAGCAGTACTTC.

The V and J genes are TRBV6-5 and TRBJ2-1; 12 bases match TRBD2. This CDR3 contains 16 residues. Germline CDR1 reads MNHEY; CDR2 reads SVGAGI. The V and J ends lost 4 bases and 2 bases, in that order; junction bases with no gene match: 3. The CDR3 is CASSSSGGATYNEQFF. The CDR3 nucleotides read TGTGCCAGCAGTTCTAGCGGGGGGGCGACCTACAATGAGCAGTTCTTC.

On this clone: The junction and the germline gene differ at one end; a read error may be behind it. This CDR3 is CASSFKRLATRELFF. CDR3 DNA sequence: TGTGCCAGCAGTTTTAAGCGCCTCGCCACCCGGGAGCTGTTTTTT. The chain is built from TRBV28 and TRBJ2-2; no firm D call. CDR1 MDHEN and CDR2 SYDVKM come from the germline V gene. The CDR3 contains 15 residues.

The chain combines TRBV5-1 with TRBJ1-1; D is uncertain. Germline V gives CDR1 SGHRS, CDR2 YFSETQ. This CDR3 region has 14 residues. Trimming cost V 2 bases and J 0 bases, with 8 bases left between them. The CDR3 spells CASSFGYLNTEAFF. CDR3 DNA: TGCGCCAGCAGCTTCGGGTATCTGAACACTGAAGCTTTCTTT.

The rearrangement links TRBV9 to TRBJ2-3; 7 bases fit TRBD2. CDR3 length equals 17 residues. Germline V lookup: CDR1 SGDLS, CDR2 YYNGEE. With 0 bases clipped from V and 1 base from J, the junction kept 8 bases outside the gene matches. CDR3 loop: CASSVEAGALGTDTQYF. CDR3 bases: TGTGCCAGCAGCGTAGAGGCGGGAGCCCTCGGCACAGATACGCAGTATTTT.

This chain joins TRBV5-6 and TRBJ2-1; the D is unclear. Germline lookup yields CDR1 SGHDT and CDR2 YYEEEE. V lost 0 bases, J lost 8 bases, and 9 bases lay in between. This CDR3 has 13 residues. The CDR3 DNA reads TGTGCCAGCAGCTTGGGGGCCCCGGATGAGCAGTTCTTC. This encodes CASSLGAPDEQFF.

The chain uses TRBV30 and TRBJ2-2; unclear D gene. The V gene lost 8 bases and the J gene lost 6 bases, with 10 bases spanning the gap. CDR1 is GTSNPN and CDR2 is SVGIG in the germline V gene (reference sequence). The CDR3 runs 11 residues. The DNA of the CDR3 is TGTGCCGGCAGAGGCCCCGGGGAGCTGTTTTTT. It translates to CAGRGPGELFF.

This chain links TRBV6-1 with TRBJ2-1; TRBD2 matches at 7 bases. Germline CDR1 and CDR2: MNHNS and SASEGT. The V and J ends lost 4 bases and 3 bases, in that order; junction bases with no gene match: 21. The CDR3 loop spans 20 amino acids. DNA for the CDR3: TGTGCCAGCAGTGCCAATTACCCCCCGCCAGTCCTAGCGGACTACAATGAGCAGTTCTTC. Its protein is CASSANYPPPVLADYNEQFF.

Only a few counts were recorded for this clone. The CDR3 sequence: CASSPRGNSYNEQFF. The CDR3 DNA reads TGTGCCAGCAGCCCCCGGGGGAACTCCTACAATGAGCAGTTCTTC. V and J are TRBV7-9 and TRBJ2-1; D is possibly TRBD2 (6 bases). Germline CDR1 reads SEHNR; CDR2 reads FQNEAQ (reference sequence). This CDR3 spans 15 amino acids. Trimming shortened V by 5 bases and J by 0 bases, and 11 bases separated the two germline ends. Looking up the rest from reference TRBV7-9 and TRBJ2-1 gives the full variable domain: DTGVSQNPRHKITKRGQNVTFRCDPISEHNRLYWYRQTLGQGPEFLTYFQNEAQLEKSRLLSDRFSAERPKGSFSTLEIQRTEQGDSAMYLCASSPRGNSYNEQFFGPGTRLTVL.

The chain links TRBV7-9 to TRBJ2-1, with D possibly matching TRBD1 (6 bases). The V and J ends lost 2 bases and 0 bases respectively, with 8 bases between them. The CDR3 runs to 15 residues. Germline V gene data show CDR1 as SEHNR and CDR2 as FQNEAQ (reference sequence). The CDR3 DNA reads as TGTGCCAGCAGCTTATTAGGGGGCTCCTACAATGAGCAGTTCTTC. It is translated as CASSLLGGSYNEQFF.

The chain combines TRBV7-8 with TRBJ2-7; TRBD1 is a possible D gene (5 bases). Trimming cost V 1 base and J 6 bases, with 16 bases left between them. The length of the CDR3 is 15 residues. The germline gives CDR1 SGHVS, CDR2 FQNEAQ. As DNA, the CDR3 is TGTGCCAGCAGCTTAGGTTCGGTTCAGGGCGCCGAGCAGTACTTC. Protein product: CASSLGSVQGAEQYF.